Listed here are 16 T cell receptor beta chains from one sample, sequenced in a study of OX40 agonist ivuxolimab in advanced cancers. The library was generated by the immunoSEQ multiplex PCR assay. Entries here come from immuneACCESS through TCRdb and include only in-frame sequences with V and J called. Some clones fail to appear in such tables; in the studies checked, an unresolved V gene covers under half of the shortfall, and the cause of the remainder is unknown. The sample table contains about 130,000 clones; only one count was recorded for 75% to 95% of them. The leading ten clones occupy about 1% of the sample. The input for sequencing was CD4+ or CD8+ T cells sorted from blood, taken in a trial of the OX40 agonist ivuxolimab. These TCRs come from an adult with an advanced solid tumor such as melanoma, head and neck, liver or kidney cancer.

The V call is TRBV6-6, the J call TRBJ1-2; TRBD1 matches 8 bases. Germline lookup yields CDR1 MNHNY and CDR2 SVGAGI (reference sequence). CDR3 length: 14 residues. V shed 6 bases, J shed 3 bases, and the junction held 6 bases outside the gene matches. CDR3 residues: CASRAGGTDYGYTF. Here the CDR3 DNA reads TGTGCCAGCAGGGCAGGGGGCACAGACTATGGCTACACCTTC.

The chain carries TRBV5-1 and TRBJ1-2; no clear D gene. Germline V CDR1 and CDR2: SGHRS, YFSETQ. This CDR3 is 15 amino acids long. Trimming stripped 1 base from V and 4 bases from J, with 14 bases between. CDR3 sequence: CASSLPTARSYGYTF. The CDR3 DNA is TGCGCCAGCAGCTTGCCTACTGCGAGGAGCTATGGCTACACCTTC. Full variable domain (rest looked up from reference TRBV5-1 and TRBJ1-2): KAGVTQTPRYLIKTRGQQVTLSCSPISGHRSVSWYQQTPGQGLQFLFEYFSETQRNKGNFPGRFSGRQFSNSRSEMNVSTLELGDSALYLCASSLPTARSYGYTFGSGTRLTVV.

The gene calls are TRBV18 and TRBJ1-2, with TRBD1 matching 7 bases. In germline, CDR1 is KGHSH, CDR2 LQKENI. The CDR3 is 15 residues long. The V segment lost 4 bases and the J segment 4 bases; nucleotides outside the gene matches: 9. The CDR3: CASSLTTGVSYGYTF. In DNA form, the CDR3 reads TGTGCCAGCTCACTCACTACAGGGGTGTCCTATGGCTACACCTTC.

V gene TRBV6-6 combines with J gene TRBJ1-4; unclear D gene. Trimming removed 2 bases from V and 8 bases from J, with 9 bases in between. CDR3 length equals 13 residues. The germline V gene encodes CDR1 MNHNY and CDR2 SVGAGI (reference sequence). CDR3 sequence: CASSYVRIEKLFF. The CDR3 nucleotides read TGTGCCAGCAGTTACGTTCGGATAGAAAAACTGTTTTTT.

The rearrangement joins TRBV2 to TRBJ2-7; 10 positions match TRBD2. The CDR3 is 13 amino acids. In germline, CDR1 is SNHLY, CDR2 FYNNEI. V lost 3 bases, J lost 7 bases, and 3 bases stayed unmatched. This chain's CDR3 is CASSEGLAWEQYF. In DNA form, the CDR3 reads TGTGCCAGCAGTGAGGGACTAGCGTGGGAGCAGTACTTC.

The rearrangement joins TRBV19 to TRBJ1-1, with no clear D. Looked up from germline, CDR1 is LNHDA and CDR2 is SQIVND (reference sequence). This CDR3 contains 13 residues. Trimming left V 4 bases short and J 8 bases short, with 14 bases between. The CDR3 bases are TGTGCCAGTAGTAACCCCAACACCCTCGAAGCTTTCTTT. Residues: CASSNPNTLEAFF. Looking up the rest from reference TRBV19 and TRBJ1-1 gives the full variable domain: DGGITQSPKYLFRKEGQNVTLSCEQNLNHDAMYWYRQDPGQGLRLIYYSQIVNDFQKGDIAEGYSVSREKKESFPLTVTSAQKNPTAFYLCASSNPNTLEAFFGQGTRLTVV.

CDR3 protein: CASSQGGSTGETQYF. The CDR3 DNA is TGTGCCAGCAGCCAAGGCGGCTCGACGGGCGAGACCCAGTACTTC. The gene calls are TRBV14 and TRBJ2-5, with unresolved D. Germline values: CDR1 SGHDN, CDR2 FVKESK. The CDR3 runs to 15 residues. The V end lost 1 base, the J end lost 5 bases, and 14 bases lay between the germline ends.

The chain is built from TRBV10-2 and TRBJ1-3; TRBD1 is a possible D gene (5 bases). CDR3 size: 14 residues. The V and J ends lost 7 bases and 0 bases respectively, with 10 bases between them. Germline CDR1 is WSHSY and CDR2 is SAAADI. The CDR3 sequence: CASMGGFSGNTIYF. The CDR3 DNA is TGCGCCAGCATGGGGGGATTCTCTGGAAACACCATATATTTT.

The chain links TRBV5-4 to TRBJ1-2; D possibly corresponds to TRBD1 (5 bases). The CDR3 consists of 13 residues. V lost 5 bases to trimming and J lost 4 bases, with 12 bases between them. Per the germline V gene, CDR1 is SGHNT and CDR2 is YYREEE (reference sequence). The CDR3 region has the DNA TGTGCCAGCAGTAGGGACGGCCGCTATGGCTACACCTTC. It translates to CASSRDGRYGYTF. Variable domain in full (rest from reference TRBV5-4 and TRBJ1-2): ETGVTQSPTHLIKTRGQQVTLRCSSQSGHNTVSWYQQALGQGPQFIFQYYREEENGRGNFPPRFSGLQFPNYSSELNVNALELDDSALYLCASSRDGRYGYTFGSGTRLTVV.

The chain recombines TRBV7-8 with TRBJ2-5; D gene uncertain. This CDR3 is built from 13 residues. V gave up 5 bases and J gave up 1 base, with 8 bases separating them. The germline V gene encodes CDR1 SGHVS and CDR2 FQNEAQ. The CDR3 nucleotides read TGTGCCAGCAGCCACACCGGCCAAGAGACCCAGTACTTC. Residues: CASSHTGQETQYF.

The gene calls are TRBV7-9 and TRBJ1-4; perhaps TRBD1 as D (6 bases). CDR3 length: 15 residues. V was cut by 3 bases and J by 3 bases, with 11 bases left in between. CDR1 and CDR2 from the germline V gene are SEHNR and FQNEAQ (reference sequence). CDR3 residues: CASSFLTGSNEKLFF. For the CDR3, the DNA is TGTGCCAGCAGCTTTTTAACAGGGTCTAATGAAAAACTGTTTTTT.

The chain is built from TRBV7-6 and TRBJ1-1, with 7 nucleotides matching TRBD1. V was clipped by 5 bases and J by 0 bases; unmatched bases: 6. Germline loops: CDR1 SGHVS, CDR2 FNYEAQ. The CDR3 spans 15 residues. DNA for the CDR3: TGTGCCAGCAGCGCTCCGGGACAGCTGAACACTGAAGCTTTCTTT. Translating gives CASSAPGQLNTEAFF.

The chain has TRBV2 and TRBJ2-6; D uncertain. Germline CDR1 and CDR2: SNHLY and FYNNEI. This CDR3 region has 15 residues. V dropped 9 bases and J dropped 0 bases, with 12 bases sitting between them. CDR3 nucleotide sequence: TGTGCCAGTGGACGGGCTGACTCTGGGGCCAACGTCCTGACTTTC. It codes for CASGRADSGANVLTF.

The V gene is TRBV25-1, the J gene TRBJ2-5; possibly TRBD1 for D (6 bases). V lost 4 bases, J lost 3 bases, and 12 bases lay in between. Germline CDR1 is MGHDK and CDR2 is SYGVNS. This CDR3 has 14 amino acids. The CDR3 region is CASSAGSGEETQYF. In DNA form, the CDR3 reads TGTGCCAGCAGTGCAGGTTCAGGGGAAGAGACCCAGTACTTC. The entire variable domain, with the rest obtained from reference TRBV25-1 and TRBJ2-5, is as follows: EADIYQTPRYLVIGTGKKITLECSQTMGHDKMYWYQQDPGMELHLIHYSYGVNSTEKGDLSSESTVSRIRTEHFPLTLESARPSHTSQYLCASSAGSGEETQYFGPGTRLLVL.

This chain joins TRBV27 and TRBJ2-7; the D gene is possibly TRBD1 (6 bases). V was pared by 5 bases and J by 6 bases, with 23 bases between. The CDR3 extends over 16 amino acids. Germline CDR1 is MNHEY and CDR2 is SMNVEV (reference sequence). The CDR3 loop reads CASSIGTPLWVAEQYF. The CDR3 DNA reads TGTGCCAGCAGTATCGGGACACCGCTTTGGGTCGCCGAGCAGTACTTC.

V is TRBV18 and J is TRBJ2-1, with D unclear. CDR3 length: 15 residues. CDR1 is KGHSH, CDR2 LQKENI, per germline. Trimming removed 2 bases from V and 4 bases from J, with 12 bases in between. The CDR3 DNA reads as TGTGCCAGCTCACCAAGTCTAGTTTCGTACAATGAGCAGTTCTTC. It is translated as CASSPSLVSYNEQFF.